Listed below are T cell receptor beta chains from one sample, sequenced in a study of blood T cell repertoires in COVID-19. Profiling relied on immunoSEQ multiplex PCR, and the TCRdb table lists in-frame clones only, not all of them. The sample consists of around 67,000 clones, roughly 89% of them appearing once. Sequenced input: peripheral blood. The receptors were gathered from a human donor in a cohort sampled during active COVID-19. Each CDR3 is given without its conserved first and last residue. Each record gives: V gene, CDR3 protein.

TRBV7-3 ASSPRRWDRDYSNQPQH
TRBV30 AWSVGTGVSYEQY
TRBV4-1 ASSQDLAEGQNTEAF
TRBV9 ASSPPLGQTYEQY
TRBV11-2 ASSPPWGGNTEAF
TRBV25-1 ASSWTGKDQPQH
TRBV3-1/TRBV3-2 ASSQQGQPQH
TRBV7-3 ASSLTQGAEDEQY
TRBV7-2 ASSAVSRGSQETQY
TRBV11-2 ASSLRAGPSSYEQY